Here is one T cell receptor beta chain with its context. Antigen: not known. UMI labels and 5' RACE were used to prepare the TRB cDNA libraries. TCRdb reprocessed the 5' RACE reads, keeping one entry per CDR3 protein, no DNA. The sample data list about 150,000 distinct CDR3 sequences. The CDR3 spans 14 residues. From germline, CDR1 is SQVTM and CDR2 ANQGSEA. The data derive from a study of CXCR3-negative and CXCR3-positive naive CD8 T cells. Study background: A total of about 135 million TRB reads was generated, with about 1.5 +/- 0.3 million per library. Notes on the study in general: Against CXCR3-negative naive cells, CXCR3-positive naive cells showed more hydrophobic TRB CDR3s.

The J gene is TRBJ1-2, the V gene TRBV29-1. Sequenced: naive CXCR3+ CD8+ T cells from blood. Subset reported: CD45RO-CCR7+CD27+CD95- naive CD8+ T cells expressing CXCR3 (TNR3+). This TCR was recovered from a human donor in good health. Some clones in this sample may be carry-over from other donors' samples. The CDR3 spells CSVEIALAVDGYTF.